Listed below are T cell receptor beta chains from one sample, sequenced in a study of T-cell reconstitution after alpha-beta-depleted transplantation in children. TCRdb reprocessed the PCR reads with MiXCR, giving one entry per CDR3 protein. Among a few hundred thousand distinct CDR3 sequences, approximately 7% were seen once, and the ten largest hold roughly 6%. The sequenced sample was PBMCs, obtained before TCRalphabeta/CD19-depleted stem cell transplant. The receptors were sampled from a boy under 10 years old with acute lymphoblastic leukemia, due to receive a stem cell transplant. Each CDR3 is given with its conserved first and last residue. D genes are given only for firm matches. The size field is filled for only some rows; it gives once, few, many or a size class.

d_call,v_call,clone_size,cdr3_length,j_call,cdr3_aa,cdr3_nt
.,TRBV6-2/TRBV6-3,few,17,TRBJ2-1,CASSPAGVAATYNEQFF,TGTGCCAGCAGCCCCGCTGGAGTAGCGGCGACATACAATGAGCAGTTCTTC
TRBD1,TRBV12-3/TRBV12-4,.,17,TRBJ1-5,CASRRTGDRGSNQPQHF,TGTGCCAGCAGACGAACCGGGGACAGGGGAAGCAATCAGCCCCAGCATTTT
.,TRBV6-2/TRBV6-3,many,11,TRBJ2-3,CASSYSPGQYF,TGTGCCAGCAGTTACTCCCCGGGGCAGTATTTT
.,TRBV5-1,many,14,TRBJ2-7,CASSPGGNPYEQYF,TGCGCCAGCAGCCCTGGGGGGAATCCCTACGAGCAGTACTTC
.,TRBV15,many,15,TRBJ2-5,CATSGSPPWSETQYF,TGTGCCACCAGCGGAAGTCCTCCCTGGTCGGAGACCCAGTACTTC
TRBD1,TRBV29-1,.,15,TRBJ2-7,CSVEGYRDRGLEQYF,TGCAGCGTTGAAGGTTACCGGGACAGGGGCCTCGAGCAGTACTTC
.,TRBV28,.,14,TRBJ2-1,CASSSGGPQNEQFF,TGTGCCAGCAGTTCCGGGGGGCCTCAGAATGAGCAGTTCTTC
.,TRBV5-1,many,14,TRBJ2-1,CASSLPGPGDEQFF,TGCGCCAGCAGCTTACCGGGACCTGGGGATGAGCAGTTCTTC
.,TRBV12-3/TRBV12-4,many,13,TRBJ2-7,CASSRDGGYEQYF,TGTGCCAGCAGCCGCGATGGGGGATACGAGCAGTACTTC
.,TRBV2,many,14,TRBJ1-2,CASSEGQEFNGYTF,TGTGCCAGCAGTGAAGGACAGGAGTTCAATGGCTACACCTTC
.,TRBV7-9,many,15,TRBJ2-3,CASSLALDFTDTQYF,TGTGCCAGCAGCTTAGCGCTAGACTTCACAGATACGCAGTATTTT
TRBD2,TRBV5-1,many,16,TRBJ2-3,CASSTLAGGPGDTQYF,TGCGCCAGCAGCACGCTAGCGGGAGGGCCCGGAGATACGCAGTATTTT
.,TRBV3-1,few,15,TRBJ2-5,CASSQAVLVEETQYF,TGTGCCAGCAGCCAAGCAGTTCTAGTGGAGGAGACCCAGTACTTC
.,TRBV18,many,14,TRBJ1-1,CASSPGETNTEAFF,TGTGCCAGCTCACCAGGGGAAACTAACACTGAAGCTTTCTTT
TRBD2,TRBV28,many,16,TRBJ2-3,CASSSHGLAVTDTQYF,TGTGCCAGCAGTTCCCATGGACTAGCGGTCACAGATACGCAGTATTTT
.,TRBV10-3,many,16,TRBJ1-2,CAISEPLRGSMDGYTF,TGTGCCATCAGTGAGCCGTTGAGGGGATCGATGGATGGCTACACCTTC
TRBD2,TRBV12-3/TRBV12-4,few,14,TRBJ2-7,CASSPSGGGAEQYF,TGTGCCAGCAGCCCTAGCGGGGGTGGGGCCGAGCAGTACTTC
.,TRBV14,many,16,TRBJ1-2,CASSQDDIGWGYGYTF,TGTGCCAGCAGCCAAGACGACATTGGGTGGGGATATGGCTACACCTTC
TRBD1,TRBV15,.,13,TRBJ2-7,CATSQDRAREQYF,TGTGCCACCAGCCAGGACAGGGCTCGGGAGCAGTACTTC
TRBD1,TRBV6-5,.,18,TRBJ1-6,CASSYGQGAVKDNSPLHF,TGTGCCAGCAGTTACGGCCAGGGGGCCGTGAAGGATAATTCACCCCTCCACTTT
.,TRBV25-1,many,16,TRBJ2-3,CASSDAGSLGTDTQYF,TGTGCCAGCAGTGACGCCGGGTCCCTTGGGACAGATACGCAGTATTTT
.,TRBV9,few,15,TRBJ1-2,CASSPNEGSDYGYTF,TGTGCCAGCAGCCCCAACGAGGGGTCGGACTATGGCTACACCTTC
.,TRBV20-1,few,13,TRBJ2-2,CSARDKGPGELFF,TGCAGTGCTAGAGATAAGGGCCCCGGGGAGCTGTTTTTT
.,TRBV18,.,14,TRBJ2-3,CASSPYRNTDTQYF,TGTGCCAGCTCACCTTACAGGAACACAGATACGCAGTATTTT
TRBD1,TRBV12-3/TRBV12-4,few,14,TRBJ2-1,CASSTTGAYNEQFF,TGTGCCAGCAGCACCACAGGGGCCTACAATGAGCAGTTCTTC
.,TRBV6-2/TRBV6-3,.,12,TRBJ1-1,CASGRRRSEAFF,TGTGCCAGCGGCCGACGGCGCAGTGAAGCTTTCTTT
.,TRBV9,many,14,TRBJ1-6,CASSREARHSPLHF,TGTGCCAGCAGCAGGGAGGCACGGCATTCACCCCTCCACTTT
TRBD2,TRBV5-1,.,15,TRBJ2-3,CASSSGLASTDTQYF,TGCGCCAGCAGCTCGGGACTAGCGAGCACAGATACGCAGTATTTT
TRBD1,TRBV29-1,few,16,TRBJ1-5,CSVDWYQGGRNQPQHF,TGCAGCGTTGACTGGTATCAGGGGGGTCGCAATCAGCCCCAGCATTTT
.,TRBV28,many,15,TRBJ2-2,CASSYITVNTGELFF,TGTGCCAGCAGTTATATAACCGTGAACACCGGGGAGCTGTTTTTT
TRBD2,TRBV20-1,many,13,TRBJ2-7,CSAPTSGRDEQYF,TGCAGTGCGCCGACTAGCGGGAGAGATGAGCAGTACTTC
.,TRBV2,few,16,TRBJ1-2,CASIIPRQTESYGYTF,TGTGCCAGCATTATACCAAGACAGACAGAGAGCTATGGCTACACCTTC
TRBD1,TRBV18,many,15,TRBJ2-5,CASSPQGSSQETQYF,TGTGCCAGCTCTCCACAGGGGTCCTCTCAAGAGACCCAGTACTTC
.,TRBV12-3/TRBV12-4,many,13,TRBJ2-1,CASSFEERSEQFF,TGTGCCAGCAGTTTTGAGGAGAGGAGTGAGCAGTTCTTC
.,TRBV28,many,15,TRBJ1-1,CASSLGAAPNIVAFF,TGTGCCAGCAGTTTGGGAGCGGCGCCGAATATTGTAGCTTTCTTT
TRBD1,TRBV18,many,14,TRBJ1-6,CASSPNRGNSPLHF,TGTGCCAGCTCACCAAACAGGGGGAATTCACCCCTCCACTTT
TRBD2,TRBV20-1,.,13,TRBJ2-5,CSLAGAYQETQYF,TGCAGTTTAGCGGGGGCTTACCAAGAGACCCAGTACTTC
TRBD1,TRBV30,few,12,TRBJ2-7,CAWFRGSYEQYF,TGTGCCTGGTTCAGGGGGTCCTACGAGCAGTACTTC
TRBD2,TRBV29-1,.,14,TRBJ2-1,CSVVASGGYNEQFF,TGCAGCGTTGTCGCTAGCGGGGGCTACAATGAGCAGTTCTTC
TRBD1,TRBV20-1,many,15,TRBJ2-1,CSAREDRALYNEQFF,TGCAGTGCTAGAGAAGACAGGGCCCTCTACAATGAGCAGTTCTTC
.,TRBV20-1,many,15,TRBJ2-3,CSADLGGQPTDTQYF,TGCAGTGCCGACCTCGGGGGCCAACCTACAGATACGCAGTATTTT
.,TRBV7-3,few,15,TRBJ2-3,CASSSGDVSTDTQYF,TGTGCCAGCAGCTCAGGGGACGTAAGCACAGATACGCAGTATTTT